The sample holds a few counts of the clone carrying this T cell receptor beta chain. Its specificity is not known. V shed 3 bases and J 8 bases; nucleotides not matched to a gene: 6. Germline V gene sequence: CDR1 SGHRS, CDR2 YFSETQ. There are 15 residues in the CDR3. The record originates from a study of T cells in Graves' hyperthyroidism and ophthalmopathy. As for the study in general: Peripheral blood was secured at the point of initial diagnosis, before any treatment.

Researchers amplified the TCR beta CDR3 regions from RNA transcripts. Primed by the HTBI set, a first-round RT-PCR was run on the TCR CDR3. Via MiXCR, TCRdb re-called the multiplex PCR reads, giving one row per CDR3 protein. This sample has around 690,000 distinct CDR3 sequences, with less than 25% found just once. Each diagnosis drew on symptoms, thyroxine, TRAb, thyroid ultrasound and orbital computed tomography findings. Study results and caveats: Among thyroid clonotypes expanded above 0.001, most also appeared in blood. A 13 V-J signature model discriminated ophthalmopathy versus stable hyperthyroidism.

This sequence originates from a man in his thirties or forties with Graves' ophthalmopathy. The chain links TRBV5-1 to TRBJ2-1; 12 bases fit TRBD2. Sequencing was done on a sample of blood. The CDR3 DNA sequence: TGCGCCAGCAGCTCGACTAGCGGGAGTCTTTATGAGCAGTTCTTC. Translated: CASSSTSGSLYEQFF.